Listed below are T cell receptor beta chains from one sample, sequenced in a study of T cells in Graves' hyperthyroidism and ophthalmopathy. One entry per CDR3 protein, called by TCRdb with MiXCR from the multiplex PCR reads. The repertoire has around 300,000 distinct CDR3 sequences, roughly 13% of them found once; the top ten carry 7.9%. Sequenced input: blood. The receptors shown here come from a woman aged 35 to 49 with Graves' hyperthyroidism. Each CDR3 is given with its conserved first and last residue. The order of the fields is D gene, clone size, V gene, J gene, CDR3 DNA, CDR3 protein. D genes are given only for firm matches. Expanded clones are given a class, and other clones once, few, many or no size at all.

>NA|many|TRBV6-1|TRBJ2-7
TGTGCCAGCAGTGCAGGGGATACCCACTACGAGCAGTACTTC
CASSAGDTHYEQYF
>NA|many|TRBV9|TRBJ1-6
TGTGCCAGCAGCCCCCAAGACACTAATAATTCACCCCTCCACTTT
CASSPQDTNNSPLHF
>NA|many|TRBV6-1|TRBJ1-1
TGTGCCAGCAGTGAGGCTCCGCCCGGGATGAACACTGAAGCTTTCTTT
CASSEAPPGMNTEAFF
>NA|many|TRBV6-1|TRBJ1-4
TGTGCCAGCAGCGAACCCCGCGGCCGAGGGCCAAAACTGTTTTTT
CASSEPRGRGPKLFF
>NA|NA|TRBV19|TRBJ2-1
TGTGCCAGTAGGGAAAGTTGGGGTGGACAGAGCTCCTACAATGAGCAGTTCTTC
CASRESWGGQSSYNEQFF
>NA|NA|TRBV4-1|TRBJ1-4
TGCGCCAGCAGCCAATACGGGCAGGGACCGACTAATGAAAAACTGTTTTTT
CASSQYGQGPTNEKLFF
>NA|many|TRBV27|TRBJ1-2
TGTGCCAGCAGTCCCTCCCTTCTTCCGGGACGGGATGGCTACACCTTC
CASSPSLLPGRDGYTF
>NA|many|TRBV28|TRBJ2-1
TGTGCCAGCAGGGTGGAGGGGACGTATTACAATGAGCAGTTCTTC
CASRVEGTYYNEQFF
>NA|many|TRBV28|TRBJ2-1
TGTGCCAGCAGTTTTAGGGGGCGGGATGGACAGTTCTTC
CASSFRGRDGQFF
>TRBD1|few|TRBV20-1|TRBJ1-3
TGCAGTGCTAGAGACAGAAGCAGGGGGCGCGGTGGAAACACCATATATTTT
CSARDRSRGRGGNTIYF
>NA|many|TRBV15|TRBJ2-3
TGTGCCACCAGCAGAGATAAATGGGGAGATACGCAGTATTTT
CATSRDKWGDTQYF
>TRBD2|NA|TRBV20-1|TRBJ2-3
TGCAGTGCCAGGGCTAGCGGGAGGTCTTTCACAGATACGCAGTATTTT
CSARASGRSFTDTQYF
>NA|many|TRBV10-1|TRBJ2-7
TGCGCCAGCAGTGAAAGTTGGGGGTACGAGCAGTACTTC
CASSESWGYEQYF
>NA|many|TRBV5-1|TRBJ1-1
TGCGCCAGCAGCTTGGAGGGTAGTGGGGGAAAGACTGAAGCTTTCTTT
CASSLEGSGGKTEAFF
>TRBD1|many|TRBV20-1|TRBJ1-2
TGCAGTGCTAGTGATTCCACGGACAGGGGGCTCTATGGCTACACCTTC
CSASDSTDRGLYGYTF
>TRBD1|many|TRBV27|TRBJ1-5
TGTGCCAGCAGTCCCCACCTGGGACAGCAACTCAATCAGCCCCAGCATTTT
CASSPHLGQQLNQPQHF
>NA|many|TRBV6-1|TRBJ2-5
TGTGCCAGCAGGAAACGCCTTCAGACACCCGCGGAGACCCAGTACTTC
CASRKRLQTPAETQYF
>NA|few|TRBV19|TRBJ1-3
TGTGCCAGTAGCTACCAGGGTCGTGGAAACACCATATATTTT
CASSYQGRGNTIYF
>TRBD1|few|TRBV6-1|TRBJ1-5
TGTGCCAGCAGACCGGGACAGGGGGCGAGTGCCGTAAGGAATCAGCCCCAGCATTTT
CASRPGQGASAVRNQPQHF
>NA|many|TRBV29-1|TRBJ2-7
TGCAGCGTTGCAGGCAGGGGTTACGAGCAGTACTTC
CSVAGRGYEQYF
>NA|few|TRBV5-1|TRBJ2-5
TGCGCCAGCGCGGTAGGGGGACAAGAGACCCAGTACTTC
CASAVGGQETQYF
>NA|many|TRBV28|TRBJ2-6
TGTGCCAGCAGTAAAGGTGGCTCTGGGGCCAACGTCCTGACTTTC
CASSKGGSGANVLTF
>NA|many|TRBV7-9|TRBJ2-1
TGTGCCAGCAGCTTAGCGGGAGAGGGCTACAATGAGCAGTTCTTC
CASSLAGEGYNEQFF
>NA|many|TRBV6-1|TRBJ2-7
TGTGCCAGCAGCCCCCCCGACGGGGCGGCCGCCGAGCAGTACTTC
CASSPPDGAAAEQYF
>NA|NA|TRBV28|TRBJ2-7
TGTGCCAGCAGTTTGGCAGAACTTCCCTACGAGCAGTACTTC
CASSLAELPYEQYF
>TRBD1|many|TRBV2|TRBJ1-3
TGTGCCAGCCGGACAGGGGAACTGAACACCATATATTTT
CASRTGELNTIYF
>NA|many|TRBV6-1|TRBJ1-1
TGTGCCAGCAGTCCCCGAGGGCGCACTGAAGCTTTCTTT
CASSPRGRTEAFF
>NA|NA|TRBV27|TRBJ1-6
TGTGCCAGCAGTCTCCATGGGTCCTATAATTCACCCCTCCACTTT
CASSLHGSYNSPLHF
>NA|many|TRBV2|TRBJ2-5
TGTGCCAGCTTGCCTTTAGGTCAAGAGACCCAGTACTTC
CASLPLGQETQYF
>NA|NA|TRBV19|TRBJ1-2
TGTGCCAGTAGTATGGGGAATTTTGGCTACACCTTC
CASSMGNFGYTF
>TRBD1|few|TRBV19|TRBJ1-5
TGTGCCAGTACCACAGACAGGGGGCGGCGGGTAGGCAATCAGCCCCAGCATTTT
CASTTDRGRRVGNQPQHF